This TCR beta chain was captured by sequencing in a study of neoadjuvant anti-PD-1 for oral cavity cancer. About the study: Before surgery, most patients got three to four biweekly 3 mg/kg nivolumab doses. Patients without progression received a fourth nivolumab dose around day 43, then surgical resection on days 50-56.

Study-wide results and caveats: Higher pretreatment Treg/Th17 ratios tracked higher pretreatment blood clonality. PBMC Gini-index clonality exceeded responders' in non-responders post-nivolumab.

In regard to this clone: Its antigen is unknown.

The protocol was immunoSEQ multiplex PCR, while the TCRdb copy is restricted to in-frame clones and leaves out a portion. The sample gives around 60,000 clones, around 80% of which show up once; 2.6% is in the top ten. The CDR3 has 15 amino acids. Germline loops: CDR1 MDHEN, CDR2 SYDVKM. V lost 1 base and J 5 bases, leaving 12 bases between the germline ends. The sequencing used PBMCs, collected before nivolumab (anti-PD-1) treatment. This sequence originates from a person aged 35-79 years with oral cavity squamous cell carcinoma. The V call is TRBV28, the J call TRBJ2-1; D gene uncertain. CDR3 sequence reads: CASSLSRVQNNEQFF. As DNA, the CDR3 is TGTGCCAGCAGTTTATCAAGGGTTCAAAACAATGAGCAGTTCTTC. The variable domain in full, completed from reference TRBV28 and TRBJ2-1, reads DVKVTQSSRYLVKRTGEKVFLECVQDMDHENMFWYRQDPGLGLRLIYFSYDVKMKEKGDIPEGYSVSREKKERFSLILESASTNQTSMYLCASSLSRVQNNEQFFGPGTRLTVL.